This T cell receptor beta chain comes out of a study of graft-versus-host responses after intestinal transplantation. Study-wide context: Anti-thymocyte globulin induction preceded approximately three years of tacrolimus and steroid maintenance in all recipients.

Whole-study findings and limits: Within the allografts of patients who had graft-donor T cell macrochimerism, graft-versus-host to host-versus-graft clonal ratios were high. Detected in recipient marrow were GvH clones, some of which were first observed in ileum or blood.

CDR1 and CDR2 (germline): MNHEY, SVGAGI. CDR3 length: 11 amino acids. The V end lost 8 bases, the J end lost 2 bases, and 6 bases lay between the germline ends. Some clones are missing from TCRdb's copy, which holds only in-frame ones; the method was immunoSEQ multiplex PCR. The data contain 75,000 to 100,000 clones, over 85% of them singletons. To note about this clone: Antigen: not known.

The gene calls are TRBV6-5 and TRBJ2-5; D ambiguous. The receptor comes from a human donor who received an intestinal transplant. The sample was unstimulated CD8+ T cells sorted from spleen or lymph node cells, taken before intestinal transplant. The CDR3 sequence: CASGQQETQYF. The CDR3 DNA is TGTGCCAGCGGCCAACAAGAGACCCAGTACTTC.